The source of this TCR beta chain is a study of control samples from healthy donors and cancer patients. Assay: immunoSEQ multiplex PCR; the TCRdb copy retains only in-frame clones and omits some. Among approximately 210,000 clones listed, roughly nine tenths were seen once. This TCR came from a man aged 25-45 years in good health. Sequenced input: blood.

Here the CDR3 reads CASSEAPGQTYEQYF. In DNA, the CDR3 is TGTGCCAGCAGTGAAGCGCCGGGACAGACCTACGAGCAGTACTTC. The genes are TRBV6-1 and TRBJ2-7; 7 bases map to TRBD1. V lost 0 bases, J lost 2 bases, and 4 bases stayed unmatched. The CDR3 sequence is 15 residues long. CDR1 and CDR2 from the germline V gene are MNHNS and SASEGT.